The 30 T cell receptor beta chains in this list originate from one sample, sequenced in a study of identical twins. TCRdb called the 5' RACE reads again in MiXCR, with one record for every CDR3 protein. The sample shows 500,000 or so distinct CDR3 sequences, roughly an eighth of them seen only once. These data were likewise used in another study, on yellow fever vaccine responses in identical twins.

Sequencing was carried out using CD4+ T cells sorted from blood. The receptors shown here come from a woman younger than 30 in good health.

This clonotype was observed a few times. V gene TRBV4-3 combines with J gene TRBJ2-5, with D perhaps matching TRBD2 (5 bases). V lost 0 bases and J 2 bases, leaving 10 bases between the germline ends. The V gene's germline CDR1 is LGHNA and CDR2 YSLEER. The CDR3 is 15 amino acids. The CDR3 DNA sequence: TGCGCCAGCAGCCAAGATCAAACGGGGCAAGAGACCCAGTACTTC. This sequence encodes CASSQDQTGQETQYF.

J is TRBJ1-5 and V is TRBV6-2 or TRBV6-3; D ambiguous. The CDR3 covers 12 residues. V shed 5 bases and J shed 6 bases, with 8 bases lying between them. The germline V gene has CDR1 MNHEY and CDR2 SVGEGT. The CDR3 region is CASSNPFQPQHF. CDR3 in DNA: TGTGCCAGCAGTAACCCCTTTCAGCCCCAGCATTTT.

This clonotype occurred a few times. V and J are TRBV27 and TRBJ1-4; 7 nucleotides line up with TRBD1. CDR1 and CDR2 (germline): MNHEY, SMNVEV (reference sequence). V was clipped by 5 bases and J by 6 bases; unmatched bases: 9. The CDR3 contains 15 residues. For the CDR3, the DNA is TGTGCCAGCAGTGCTCGGACAGGTCGATATGAAAAACTGTTTTTT. It codes for CASSARTGRYEKLFF. Full variable domain (rest looked up from reference TRBV27 and TRBJ1-4): EAQVTQNPRYLITVTGKKLTVTCSQNMNHEYMSWYRQDPGLGLRQIYYSMNVEVTDKGDVPEGYKVSRKEKRNFPLILESPSPNQTSLYFCASSARTGRYEKLFFGSGTQLSVL.

This chain links TRBV6-2 or TRBV6-3 with TRBJ2-2; D is undetermined. The CDR3 contains 15 residues. Trimming removed 4 bases at V and 1 base at J, with 10 bases between. Germline CDR1 and CDR2: MNHEY and SVGEGT. CDR3 nucleotides: TGTGCCAGCAGTTTCATTTACGGGAACACCGGGGAGCTGTTTTTT. It translates to CASSFIYGNTGELFF.

This clonotype was seen a few times. The chain has TRBV20-1 and TRBJ2-7; no clear D. Germline V gene data show CDR1 as DFQATT and CDR2 as SNEGSKA (reference sequence). This CDR3 has 13 amino acids. The ends were cut back, 5 bases at V and 0 bases at J, with 11 bases in the middle. CDR3 coding DNA: TGCAGTGCTCTAACTCCTAGCTCCTACGAGCAGTACTTC. Its protein product is CSALTPSSYEQYF.

The rearrangement joins TRBV4-1 to TRBJ2-6; D is unresolved. CDR3 size: 17 residues. V lost 1 base and J 10 bases, leaving 20 bases between the germline ends. CDR1 and CDR2 from the germline V gene are MGHRA and YSYEKL. The CDR3 is CASSQVSLSPPRNVLTF. CDR3 coding DNA: TGCGCCAGCAGCCAAGTGTCCCTTTCCCCCCCTCGAAACGTCCTGACTTTC.

At least ten counts were recorded for this clonotype. J is TRBJ2-7 and V is TRBV11-1, with 9 bases matching TRBD1. V was clipped by 0 bases and J by 3 bases; unmatched bases: 12. This CDR3 contains 18 residues. The germline V gene has CDR1 SGHAT and CDR2 FQDESV (reference sequence). The CDR3 reads CASSLARTGGKTIYEQYF. The DNA of the CDR3 is TGTGCCAGCAGCTTAGCCCGCACAGGGGGCAAAACTATCTACGAGCAGTACTTC.

V usage is TRBV12-3 or TRBV12-4 and J usage is TRBJ2-1; 14 nucleotides align to TRBD2. Trimming removed 7 bases from V and 5 bases from J; junction bases left unmatched: 10. The length of the CDR3 is 17 residues. The CDR3 DNA reads TGTGCCAGCAACTCCTGGGCGGGACTAGCGGGGGACAATGAGCAGTTCTTC. It is translated as CASNSWAGLAGDNEQFF.

This chain links TRBV5-1 with TRBJ2-5, with TRBD2 matching over 9 bases. CDR1 and CDR2 from the germline V gene are SGHRS and YFSETQ. This CDR3 spans 16 amino acids. The trim removed 4 bases at V and 4 bases at J, leaving 11 bases unmatched. CDR3 DNA sequence: TGCGCCAGCAGCGGAGGTCGCGGGGGGGCTAGAGAGACCCAGTACTTC. It is translated as CASSGGRGGARETQYF.

The rearrangement links TRBV12-3 or TRBV12-4 to TRBJ1-5, with D maybe TRBD1 (5 bases). This CDR3 contains 13 residues. V lost 6 bases and J 5 bases, leaving 11 bases between the germline ends. The CDR3 DNA sequence: TGTGCCAGCAGCTGGACATTCGATCAGCCCCAGCATTTT. It specifies CASSWTFDQPQHF.

The chain couples TRBV29-1 to TRBJ2-5; 11 nucleotides match TRBD2. Trimming cost V 4 bases and J 5 bases; bases outside gene matches: 3. This CDR3 has 13 residues. CDR1 and CDR2 (germline): SQVTM, ANQGSEA. The CDR3 region is CSVVAGGLETQYF. The CDR3 DNA is TGCAGCGTTGTAGCGGGGGGGCTCGAGACCCAGTACTTC.

This clonotype turned up a few times. This chain links TRBV20-1 with TRBJ1-5; D unclear. The CDR3 length is 15 residues. Germline CDR1 DFQATT, CDR2 SNEGSKA (reference sequence). The ends were cut back, 3 bases at V and 5 bases at J, with 17 bases in the middle. Here the CDR3 reads CSASRTGVEYQPQHF. For the CDR3, the DNA is TGCAGTGCTAGTCGGACCGGGGTCGAATATCAGCCCCAGCATTTT.

This clonotype came up a few times. The V call is TRBV4-2, the J call TRBJ1-4, with D maybe TRBD1 (5 bases). This CDR3 spans 15 amino acids. The V and J ends lost 1 base and 2 bases respectively, with 8 bases between them. Germline V gene lookup returns CDR1 LGHNA and CDR2 YNFKEQ. The CDR3 region has the DNA TGTGCCAGCAGCCAAGGGGGGGACACTAATGAAAAACTGTTTTTT. It translates to CASSQGGDTNEKLFF.

A few counts support this clonotype. The chain has TRBV29-1 and TRBJ2-7, with 7 bases matching TRBD2. The junction had 8 bases not matched to a gene; V was cut back by 6 bases and J by 6 bases. CDR3 length: 12 amino acids. Germline assignment: CDR1 SQVTM and CDR2 ANQGSEA. The CDR3 reads CSVLWGGGEQYF. The CDR3 DNA reads as TGCAGCGTCCTTTGGGGGGGTGGCGAGCAGTACTTC.

This clonotype turned up a few times. The chain carries TRBV7-2 and TRBJ2-5; 12 nucleotides match TRBD2. This CDR3 comprises 17 residues. V dropped 5 bases and J dropped 5; count of bases not matched to a gene: 12. Germline assignment: CDR1 SGHTA and CDR2 FQGNSA. This CDR3 reads CASSPRLAGERWETQYF. As DNA, the CDR3 is TGTGCCAGCAGCCCTCGACTAGCGGGAGAGCGCTGGGAGACCCAGTACTTC. Drawing the rest from reference TRBV7-2 and TRBJ2-5, the complete variable domain is GAGVSQSPSNKVTEKGKDVELRCDPISGHTALYWYRQSLGQGLEFLIYFQGNSAPDKSGLPSDRFSAERTGGSVSTLTIQRTQQEDSAVYLCASSPRLAGERWETQYFGPGTRLLVL.

V gene TRBV21-1 combines with J gene TRBJ2-5; the table assigns TRBD1, which was not confirmed against the DNA. TRBV21-1 is a known pseudogene. The CDR3 is 17 residues long. The CDR3 nucleotides read TGTGCCAGCACCAACCGGGACAGGGAGGTGTACCAAGAGACCCAGTACTTC. Protein: CASTNRDREVYQETQYF.

The chain links TRBV5-4 to TRBJ2-1; D ambiguous. The CDR3 length is 15 residues. Trimming took 0 bases from V and 7 from J, leaving 14 bases between them. Germline V gene data show CDR1 as SGHNT and CDR2 as YYREEE (reference sequence). The CDR3 protein is CASSLGPRSPNEQFF. The CDR3 DNA follows: TGTGCCAGCAGCTTGGGACCTAGATCCCCTAATGAGCAGTTCTTC.

This clonotype occurred a few times. CDR3: CASSVGKQGNQPQHF. CDR3 in DNA: TGTGCCAGCAGCGTAGGGAAGCAGGGCAATCAGCCCCAGCATTTT. The chain joins TRBV9 to TRBJ1-5, with D uncertain. Germline V lookup: CDR1 SGDLS, CDR2 YYNGEE. V was clipped by 0 bases and J by 2 bases, with 9 bases between them. The CDR3 covers 15 residues.

The table lists this clonotype with a few counts. J is TRBJ2-2 and V is TRBV7-2, with D unclear. V shed 1 base and J shed 3 bases, with 9 bases lying between them. The CDR3 is made up of 15 amino acids. Germline CDR1 SGHTA, CDR2 FQGNSA. The CDR3 DNA reads as TGTGCCAGCAGCTTAGTGGGCAAGTACACCGGGGAGCTGTTTTTT. It is translated as CASSLVGKYTGELFF.

This sequence joins TRBV6-5 and TRBJ2-1; D is perhaps TRBD2 (6 bases). The CDR3 runs to 16 residues. Germline assignment: CDR1 MNHEY and CDR2 SVGAGI. Trimming took off 2 bases at V and 2 bases at J, with 13 bases between the two ends. CDR3 coding DNA: TGTGCCAGCAGTTACGCCGGGACTGGGGCCTACAATGAGCAGTTCTTC. Translated: CASSYAGTGAYNEQFF.

The chain links TRBV18 to TRBJ2-2; D is ambiguous. Germline V lookup: CDR1 KGHSH, CDR2 LQKENI. V was pared by 3 bases and J by 3 bases, with 8 bases between. The CDR3 spans 14 residues. CDR3 sequence: CASSPGRYTGELFF. CDR3 nucleotide sequence: TGTGCCAGCTCACCGGGCCGCTACACCGGGGAGCTGTTTTTT.

The chain employs TRBV5-1 and TRBJ2-1, with 10 bases fitting TRBD2. The CDR3 contains 17 residues. Germline assignment: CDR1 SGHRS and CDR2 YFSETQ. The V segment lost 2 bases and the J segment 4 bases; nucleotides outside the gene matches: 9. CDR3 sequence: CASSFQPLAGAYNEQFF. CDR3 DNA sequence: TGCGCCAGCAGCTTCCAACCCCTAGCGGGGGCGTACAATGAGCAGTTCTTC.

This clonotype was seen a handful of times. The chain carries TRBV5-6 and TRBJ2-1; D possibly corresponds to TRBD2 (7 bases). Germline V gives CDR1 SGHDT, CDR2 YYEEEE. The V end lost 4 bases, the J end lost 0 bases, and 14 bases lay between the germline ends. This CDR3 has 16 residues. CDR3 amino acids: CASSRGRGSSYNEQFF. The CDR3 nucleotides are TGTGCCAGCAGCCGGGGGCGGGGGAGCTCCTACAATGAGCAGTTCTTC.

This sequence joins TRBV6-5 and TRBJ2-3; 8 bases are shared with TRBD1. J lost 0 bases, V lost 4 bases, and 6 bases had no gene match. In germline, CDR1 is MNHEY, CDR2 SVGAGI. The CDR3 sequence is 16 residues long. The CDR3 sequence: CASSSMTGVSTDTQYF. For the CDR3, the DNA is TGTGCCAGCAGTTCCATGACAGGGGTCAGCACAGATACGCAGTATTTT.

This sequence joins TRBV12-5 and TRBJ2-1; D is undetermined. V was pared by 0 bases and J by 0 bases, with 21 bases between. This CDR3 comprises 20 residues. CDR1 LGHNT and CDR2 FRNRAP come from the germline V gene. CDR3 sequence reads: CASGLVLLPPAPSSYNEQFF. Here the CDR3 DNA reads TGTGCTAGTGGTTTGGTACTACTTCCCCCCGCTCCGAGCTCCTACAATGAGCAGTTCTTC.

The genes are TRBV7-2 and TRBJ2-7; D is perhaps TRBD1 (5 bases). The V end lost 3 bases, the J end lost 1 base, and 7 bases lay between the germline ends. CDR1 and CDR2 (germline): SGHTA, FQGNSA. CDR3 size: 13 residues. DNA for the CDR3: TGTGCCAGCAGCTTGACAGCTTCCTACGAGCAGTACTTC. Amino acid sequence: CASSLTASYEQYF.

This clonotype has a handful of counts. V is TRBV27 and J is TRBJ1-4, with 7 bases fitting TRBD1. Germline loops: CDR1 MNHEY, CDR2 SMNVEV (reference sequence). The CDR3 runs 14 residues. The trim removed 5 bases at V and 7 bases at J, leaving 7 bases unmatched. DNA of the CDR3: TGTGCCAGCAGTCACCAGGGGGGCGGTGAAAAACTGTTTTTT. It specifies CASSHQGGGEKLFF.

Only a few counts were recorded for this clonotype. V gene TRBV10-1 combines with J gene TRBJ2-1; D is uncertain. The ends were cut back, 4 bases at V and 5 bases at J, with 9 bases in the middle. The CDR3 extends over 13 amino acids. Germline V gives CDR1 WNHNN, CDR2 SYGVQD (reference sequence). CDR3 protein: CASSGIRNNEQFF. The CDR3 DNA reads TGCGCCAGCAGTGGGATTAGAAACAATGAGCAGTTCTTC.

The chain employs TRBV24-1 and TRBJ2-7; 12 bases agree with TRBD1. With 3 bases clipped from V and 5 bases from J, the junction kept 7 bases outside the gene matches. This CDR3 is 16 amino acids long. Germline V lookup: CDR1 KGHDR, CDR2 SFDVKD. The CDR3 coding sequence is TGTGCCACCAGTGATCATCCCGGGACAGGGGGCGACGAGCAGTACTTC. This codes for CATSDHPGTGGDEQYF.

This clonotype has just a few counts. The CDR3 DNA sequence: TGTGCCTGGAGTGTATCGGCAGGGGCGGTCACCAAGCAGTACTTC. The encoded protein is CAWSVSAGAVTKQYF. The chain recombines TRBV30 with TRBJ2-7; possibly TRBD1 for D (6 bases). The CDR3 runs 15 residues. Germline CDR1 is GTSNPN and CDR2 is SVGIG (reference sequence). V dropped 0 bases and J dropped 8 bases, with 20 bases sitting between them.